This TCR beta chain was documented in a study of CD8 T cells in Susac syndrome. The germline V gene has CDR1 KGHSH and CDR2 LQKENI. The CDR3 is 17 residues long. V lost 3 bases and J lost 3, with 20 bases in between. Worth noting for this clonotype: What it binds is not known.

Study-wide results and limits: The study conceded that its TCR sequencing and HLA analysis involved relatively few individuals.

CD8+ and CD4+ T cells from blood underwent TCR beta sequencing. Both CD4+ and CD8+ T cells were negatively isolated, and TEMRA cells underwent FACS enrichment. The authors reverse transcribed roughly 0.5 to 1 ug RNA with random hexamers. Multiplex immunoSEQ PCR targeted 54 Vbeta and 13 Jbeta TCR beta segments. TCRdb reanalysed the immunoSEQ multiplex PCR reads using MiXCR and keeps one entry per CDR3 protein. The top ten hold 0.08% to 0.095% of the sample, which has a few hundred thousand distinct CDR3 sequences, around 96% seen once. Sequencing was performed on CD4+ T cells from PBMCs. This sequence originates from a human donor with multiple sclerosis. This chain links TRBV18 with TRBJ2-5, with D possibly matching TRBD2 (6 bases). CDR3 sequence (DNA): TGTGCCAGCTCACCCCGGGGGACCTTTGGAATAGAAGAGACCCAGTACTTC. This translates into CASSPRGTFGIEETQYF.